This T cell receptor beta chain was sequenced in a study of T cells after yellow fever vaccination. The V gene end was trimmed by 8 bases and the J gene end by 16 bases; junction bases not matched to a gene: 15. There are 13 residues in the CDR3. TCRdb called the 5' RACE reads again in MiXCR, with one record for every CDR3 protein. The sample lists more than 300,000 distinct CDR3 sequences, about 10% seen once, with about 3.3% in the top ten. General observations from the study: Weaker overall was a secondary response that nonetheless peaked faster, on day 5 versus 15. Most clones from primary vaccination were detected again post-booster (96% CD4, 88% CD8).

On this clonotype itself: Its cognate antigen is unknown.

The receptor was derived from a man aged 18 to 29 who received the YFV17D yellow fever vaccine. Sequenced material: CD4+ T cells sorted from PBMCs, taken 45 days after the yellow fever booster vaccination. The V gene is TRBV12-3 or TRBV12-4, the J gene TRBJ2-1; 9 bases align to TRBD2. The DNA of the CDR3 is TGTGCCAGCCTTAGGGGGTCGGGGACTAGCATTTTCTTC. Protein: CASLRGSGTSIFF.